This passage covers 3 T cell receptor beta chains from one sample sequenced in a study of blood T cell repertoires in COVID-19. The protocol was immunoSEQ multiplex PCR, while the TCRdb copy is restricted to in-frame clones and leaves out a portion. The sample lists about 280,000 clones; around 86% were seen once. Material for sequencing was peripheral blood. Source of these receptors: a woman in her thirties or forties who had recovered from COVID-19.

In its sample, this clone was seen a few times. This chain connects TRBV5-4 to TRBJ2-7; D is unresolved. There are 14 residues in the CDR3. Per the germline V gene, CDR1 is SGHNT and CDR2 is YYREEE (reference sequence). V lost 0 bases and J lost 2, with 9 bases in between. CDR3: CASSLGQETYEQYF. CDR3 bases: TGTGCCAGCAGCTTGGGGCAGGAAACCTACGAGCAGTACTTC. Based on the CDR3 plus reference TRBV5-4 and TRBJ2-7, the full variable domain is ETGVTQSPTHLIKTRGQQVTLRCSSQSGHNTVSWYQQALGQGPQFIFQYYREEENGRGNFPPRFSGLQFPNYSSELNVNALELDDSALYLCASSLGQETYEQYFGPGTRLTVT.

This sequence joins TRBV18 and TRBJ2-7; D remains unclear. CDR3 size: 15 residues. In germline, CDR1 is KGHSH, CDR2 LQKENI. V lost 0 bases to trimming and J lost 3 bases, with 12 bases between them. CDR3 region: CASSPPVAANYEQYF. Here the CDR3 DNA reads TGTGCCAGCTCACCACCGGTTGCCGCTAACTACGAGCAGTACTTC. Filled out from reference TRBV18 and TRBJ2-7, the complete variable domain reads NAGVMQNPRHLVRRRGQEARLRCSPMKGHSHVYWYRQLPEEGLKFMVYLQKENIIDESGMPKERFSAEFPKEGPSILRIQQVVRGDSAAYFCASSPPVAANYEQYFGPGTRLTVT.

The chain carries TRBV6-5 and TRBJ2-3, with TRBD2 matching 9 bases. There are 15 residues in the CDR3. Germline CDR1 is MNHEY and CDR2 is SVGAGI. Trimming cost V 4 bases and J 5 bases; bases outside gene matches: 7. Here the CDR3 DNA reads TGTGCCAGCAGTTCCTGGACTAGCGAGGTAGATACGCAGTATTTT. Translation gives CASSSWTSEVDTQYF.